The 24 T cell receptor beta chains reported below all come from one sample, sequenced in a study of T cells expressing NK-cell markers. TCRdb re-called the 5' RACE reads and gives one entry per CDR3 protein, without DNA. The table for this sample gives approximately 420,000 distinct CDR3 sequences. The source material was blood T cells: a sorted CD56 or NKG2C T cell subset, CD4+ or CD8+ T cells, or bulk PBMC T cells (not recorded which). Every receptor here comes from a woman in her forties or fifties in good health.

The chain uses TRBV2 and TRBJ2-2; the TRBD1 assignment by TCRdb is unverifiable without DNA. CDR3 length: 18 amino acids. Per the germline V gene, CDR1 is SNHLY and CDR2 is FYNNEI. The CDR3 sequence: CASSEAQTGQGAVGELFF.

The J gene is TRBJ2-2, the V gene TRBV30; TCRdb's D call of TRBD1 is untestable without DNA. The CDR3 loop spans 12 amino acids. The germline V gene encodes CDR1 GTSNPN and CDR2 SVGIG (reference sequence). The CDR3 spells CAWAPRTGELFF. Based on the CDR3 plus reference TRBV30 and TRBJ2-2, the full variable domain is SQTIHQWPATLVQPVGSPLSLECTVEGTSNPNLYWYRQAAGRGLQLLFYSVGIGQISSEVPQNLSASRPQDRQFILSSKKLLLSDSGFYLCAWAPRTGELFFGEGSRLTVL.

The J gene is TRBJ2-3, the V gene TRBV20-1; TCRdb's D gene call, TRBD1, goes unchecked for lack of DNA. The CDR3 runs to 14 residues. Germline V gives CDR1 DFQATT, CDR2 SNEGSKA (reference sequence). CDR3 sequence reads: CSASSTANTDTQYF.

CDR3 sequence reads: CASSRDTGRWTDGYTF. The chain links TRBV6-1 to TRBJ1-2. Germline V gene data show CDR1 as MNHNS and CDR2 as SASEGT. The length of the CDR3 is 16 residues.

The chain joins TRBV6-2 or TRBV6-3 to TRBJ2-2; the TCRdb D gene call, TRBD1, has no DNA to confirm it. In germline, CDR1 is MNHEY, CDR2 SVGEGT. CDR3 size: 14 residues. The CDR3 loop is CASWGGQDYGELFF.

J is TRBJ1-4 and V is TRBV5-5; TCRdb returns TRBD1, unconfirmable since there is no DNA. CDR3 size: 16 residues. CDR1 and CDR2 from the germline V gene are SGHKS and YYEKEE (reference sequence). CDR3 sequence: CASSARQRGTNEKLFF.

The V gene is TRBV20-1, the J gene TRBJ2-7; TCRdb gives TRBD2 as the D gene, but with no DNA this cannot be confirmed. This CDR3 is built from 12 residues. CDR1 and CDR2 from the germline V gene are DFQATT and SNEGSKA (reference sequence). This CDR3 is CSAGGSSYEQYF.

The V call is TRBV10-3, the J call TRBJ2-1; TCRdb gives TRBD2 as the D gene, but with no DNA this cannot be confirmed. This CDR3 contains 19 residues. Germline CDR1 is ENHRY and CDR2 is SYGVKD. CDR3 residues: CAISERGGLAVGSYNEQFF.

The genes are TRBV2 and TRBJ2-7; no DNA is available, so the TRBD2 call from TCRdb remains unchecked. Germline V gene data show CDR1 as SNHLY and CDR2 as FYNNEI. This CDR3 is built from 19 residues. CDR3 sequence reads: CASRHATSGRAPSWDEQYF.

V usage is TRBV9 and J usage is TRBJ1-6. Germline V CDR1 and CDR2: SGDLS, YYNGEE. This CDR3 is built from 16 residues. CDR3 residues: CASSPRGGAYNSPLHF.

V is TRBV6-1 and J is TRBJ1-1. The CDR3 runs to 11 residues. Germline lookup yields CDR1 MNHNS and CDR2 SASEGT. The CDR3 loop is CASSQVTEAFF.

This rearrangement joins TRBV4-1 to TRBJ1-2; the TRBD1 assignment by TCRdb is unverifiable without DNA. CDR3 length: 13 residues. Germline V gives CDR1 MGHRA, CDR2 YSYEKL. CDR3 residues: CASSTRDGYGYTF.

The rearrangement uses TRBV3-1 and TRBJ2-7. CDR1 is LGHDT, CDR2 YNNKEL, per germline (reference sequence). This CDR3 region has 13 residues. CDR3 sequence: CASSQGRTYEQYF.

CDR3 region: CATSRPSSYNEQFF. The J gene is TRBJ2-1, the V gene TRBV24-1; TCRdb returns TRBD1, unconfirmable since there is no DNA. CDR1 is KGHDR and CDR2 is SFDVKD in the germline V gene. This CDR3 is 14 amino acids long.

The V and J genes are TRBV20-1 and TRBJ2-1; with no DNA, the TCRdb D assignment of TRBD1 cannot be verified. Germline CDR1 DFQATT, CDR2 SNEGSKA (reference sequence). This CDR3 is built from 13 residues. Here the CDR3 reads CSVSPYQGGEQFF.

The V call is TRBV20-1, the J call TRBJ2-1; lacking DNA, the TRBD2 call made by TCRdb goes unchecked. The CDR3 spans 17 residues. In germline, CDR1 is DFQATT, CDR2 SNEGSKA (reference sequence). The CDR3 sequence: CSARGRRRESTYNEQFF.

The V and J genes are TRBV29-1 and TRBJ2-1. This CDR3 has 12 residues. Germline assignment: CDR1 SQVTM and CDR2 ANQGSEA. The CDR3 region is CSVLGLPNEQFF.

The V gene is TRBV9, the J gene TRBJ2-3; TCRdb selects TRBD1, and the lack of DNA leaves this call unchecked. There are 14 residues in the CDR3. Germline V CDR1 and CDR2: SGDLS, YYNGEE. CDR3 protein: CASSGDSGTDTQYF.

The rearrangement joins TRBV6-4 to TRBJ2-1; TCRdb indicates TRBD2, and absent DNA this call remains unverified. The CDR3 has 14 residues. The V gene's germline CDR1 is MRHNA and CDR2 SNTAGT. The chain's CDR3 is CASSERTSFGEQFF.

The genes are TRBV9 and TRBJ2-3. CDR3 length: 12 residues. Germline V CDR1 and CDR2: SGDLS, YYNGEE. The CDR3 is CASSGPMDTQYF.

The V and J genes are TRBV29-1 and TRBJ1-2; TCRdb picks TRBD1, but there is no DNA to check that call. Germline V gene data show CDR1 as SQVTM and CDR2 as ANQGSEA. The CDR3 totals 13 residues. The CDR3 sequence: CSVESLDRGCYTF.

The chain has TRBV5-1 and TRBJ2-3; the D call of TRBD2 rests on TCRdb alone, since no DNA is present to check it. Germline CDR1 and CDR2: SGHRS and YFSETQ. The CDR3 is 15 amino acids. CDR3 region: CASSGGDYRTDTQYF.

The chain joins TRBV7-9 to TRBJ2-7; TCRdb picks TRBD1, but there is no DNA to check that call. CDR1 SEHNR and CDR2 FQNEAQ come from the germline V gene (reference sequence). This CDR3 contains 12 residues. CDR3 protein: CASSETGYEQYF.

The chain combines TRBV12-3 or TRBV12-4 with TRBJ1-2. The CDR3 covers 14 residues. CDR3 loop: CASSFGGSYYGYTF.